A single sample gave rise to the 20 T cell receptor beta chains below, sequenced in a study of blood T cell repertoires in COVID-19. TCRdb's table, derived via immunoSEQ multiplex PCR, lists solely in-frame clones and lacks some. The table has over 110,000 clones, approximately 87% seen once. The source material was PBMCs or T cells enriched from blood (not recorded which). The receptor set was obtained from a man aged 45-60 years in a cohort exposed to, infected with or recovered from COVID-19 (not recorded which).

The rearrangement links TRBV6-2 or TRBV6-3 to TRBJ1-5, with D unresolved. Trimming shortened V by 0 bases and J by 6 bases, and 9 bases separated the two germline ends. Looked up from germline, CDR1 is MNHEY and CDR2 is SVGEGT. The CDR3 covers 14 residues. The CDR3 DNA follows: TGTGCCAGCAGTTACTCAGGTCCGGGTCAGCCCCAGCATTTT. This gives the protein CASSYSGPGQPQHF.

The rearrangement uses TRBV21-1 and TRBJ1-3. TRBV21-1 is a pseudogene segment. The CDR3 extends over 19 amino acids. The CDR3 spells CASSRGGGAKPRSGNTIYF. For the CDR3, the DNA is TGTGCCAGCAGCAGGGGTGGGGGGGCCAAACCCCGCTCTGGAAACACCATATATTTT.

V and J are TRBV28 and TRBJ1-5; D possibly corresponds to TRBD1 (5 bases). Germline assignment: CDR1 MDHEN and CDR2 SYDVKM. The CDR3 totals 14 residues. Trimming removed 3 bases at V and 4 bases at J, with 10 bases between. CDR3 sequence reads: CASSFQGGNQPQHF. CDR3 nucleotide sequence: TGTGCCAGCAGTTTCCAGGGAGGAAATCAGCCCCAGCATTTT.

This clone was seen repeatedly, ten times or more. The chain employs TRBV4-2 and TRBJ2-7; 10 bases fit TRBD1. V was clipped by 1 base and J by 3 bases; unmatched bases: 12. The CDR3 has 18 amino acids. CDR1 is LGHNA and CDR2 is YNFKEQ in the germline V gene. The CDR3 reads CASSQAPPGTGALYEQYF. The CDR3 region has the DNA TGTGCCAGCAGCCAAGCTCCCCCCGGGACAGGGGCGCTCTACGAGCAGTACTTC.

The rearrangement uses TRBV9 and TRBJ2-7, with 8 bases that match TRBD2. J was trimmed by 5 bases and V by 4 bases; bases with no gene match: 2. The CDR3 has 12 amino acids. The V gene's germline CDR1 is SGDLS and CDR2 YYNGEE. The CDR3 coding sequence is TGTGCCAGCAGCCGGGGGGGAAACGAGCAGTACTTC. It codes for CASSRGGNEQYF. Based on the CDR3 plus reference TRBV9 and TRBJ2-7, the full variable domain is DSGVTQTPKHLITATGQRVTLRCSPRSGDLSVYWYQQSLDQGLQFLIQYYNGEERAKGNILERFSAQQFPDLHSELNLSSLELGDSALYFCASSRGGNEQYFGPGTRLTVT.

This clone was found a few times. V is TRBV13 and J is TRBJ2-7, with 9 bases aligning to TRBD2. After removal of 2 bases from V and 4 bases from J, the junction contained 6 bases not matched to a gene. This CDR3 region has 15 residues. Germline CDR1 reads PRHDT; CDR2 reads FYEKMQ (reference sequence). CDR3 coding DNA: TGTGCCAGCAGCTTAATTGCAGCGGGGGGTTACGAGCAGTACTTC. It is translated as CASSLIAAGGYEQYF.

The rearrangement links TRBV5-5 to TRBJ1-2; maybe TRBD1 (5 bases). The V end was cut by 3 bases, the J end by 0 bases, with 18 bases between. Looked up from germline, CDR1 is SGHKS and CDR2 is YYEKEE (reference sequence). CDR3 length: 17 residues. Written as DNA, the CDR3 is TGTGCCAGCAGCTCTAGACCGGGAGGGGACCCTAACTATGGCTACACCTTC. Its protein is CASSSRPGGDPNYGYTF.

J is TRBJ2-1 and V is TRBV18, with D hard to call. CDR3 size: 14 residues. Trimming cost V 0 bases and J 3 bases, with 6 bases left between them. The germline gives CDR1 KGHSH, CDR2 LQKENI. The CDR3 loop reads CASSPPADYNEQFF. Written as DNA, the CDR3 is TGTGCCAGCTCACCACCGGCAGACTACAATGAGCAGTTCTTC.

This sequence joins TRBV7-8 and TRBJ1-1, with no clear D. The V gene's germline CDR1 is SGHVS and CDR2 FQNEAQ. This CDR3 is built from 13 residues. V was pared by 0 bases and J by 12 bases, with 14 bases between. The CDR3 loop reads CASSLAGGSGTFF. The CDR3 DNA reads TGTGCCAGCAGCTTAGCGGGAGGTTCTGGGACTTTCTTT.

The rearrangement links TRBV5-4 to TRBJ1-2; 8 bases fit TRBD1. This CDR3 region has 13 residues. Looked up from germline, CDR1 is SGHNT and CDR2 is YYREEE (reference sequence). Trimming cost V 4 bases and J 5 bases; bases outside gene matches: 4. The CDR3 here is CASSMDREYGYTF. In DNA form, the CDR3 reads TGTGCCAGCAGCATGGACAGGGAGTATGGCTACACCTTC.

The chain has TRBV18 and TRBJ1-2; the match to TRBD1 covers 8 bases. Trimming took 2 bases from V and 6 from J; bases not matched to a gene: 2. The CDR3 is 13 residues long. Per the germline V gene, CDR1 is KGHSH and CDR2 is LQKENI. The CDR3 is CASSPATGDGYTF. The DNA for the CDR3 is TGTGCCAGCTCACCAGCGACAGGGGATGGCTACACCTTC.

V gene TRBV30 combines with J gene TRBJ1-2; TRBD1 aligns across 8 bases. After removal of 1 base from V and 11 bases from J, the junction contained 3 bases not matched to a gene. This CDR3 spans 11 amino acids. Germline V gene sequence: CDR1 GTSNPN, CDR2 SVGIG (reference sequence). Written as DNA, the CDR3 is TGTGCCTGGAGTGCCGGACAGGGTTACACCTTC. Its protein is CAWSAGQGYTF. Complete variable domain (other parts from reference TRBV30 and TRBJ1-2): SQTIHQWPATLVQPVGSPLSLECTVEGTSNPNLYWYRQAAGRGLQLLFYSVGIGQISSEVPQNLSASRPQDRQFILSSKKLLLSDSGFYLCAWSAGQGYTFGSGTRLTVV.

This clone was seen a few times. The chain combines TRBV11-2 with TRBJ1-2; 8 nucleotides line up with TRBD1. In germline, CDR1 is SGHAT, CDR2 FQNNGV. J lost 4 bases, V lost 5 bases, and 6 bases had no gene match. This CDR3 has 14 residues. CDR3 in amino acids: CASSGQGTAYGYTF. Written as DNA, the CDR3 is TGTGCCAGCAGCGGACAGGGCACCGCCTATGGCTACACCTTC.

The J gene is TRBJ2-1, the V gene TRBV19, with 8 bases matching TRBD2. The V gene end was trimmed by 7 bases and the J gene end by 4 bases; junction bases not matched to a gene: 9. The CDR3 runs to 15 residues. CDR1 LNHDA and CDR2 SQIVND come from the germline V gene (reference sequence). CDR3 in amino acids: CASTPGGSPYNEQFF. The CDR3 region has the DNA TGTGCCAGTACCCCGGGAGGGTCACCATACAATGAGCAGTTCTTC.

This chain joins TRBV15 and TRBJ2-2; D is unclear. CDR3 length: 13 residues. Germline CDR1 reads LNHNV; CDR2 reads YYDKDF (reference sequence). V was pared by 3 bases and J by 6 bases, with 8 bases between. The CDR3 is CATSREYSGELFF. CDR3 coding DNA: TGTGCCACCAGCAGGGAGTATTCCGGGGAGCTGTTTTTT.

This sequence joins TRBV12-5 and TRBJ1-1; D call uncertain. CDR1 LGHNT and CDR2 FRNRAP come from the germline V gene. CDR3 length equals 13 residues. V was pared by 5 bases and J by 2 bases, with 9 bases between. In DNA, the CDR3 is TGTGCTAGTGGTGGGGAGGGAAACACTGAAGCTTTCTTT. Protein: CASGGEGNTEAFF.

This chain joins TRBV6-2 or TRBV6-3 and TRBJ2-5, with TRBD2 identical over 7 bases. This CDR3 is 17 amino acids long. Germline V gene data show CDR1 as MNHEY and CDR2 as SVGEGT. The J segment lost 5 bases and the V segment lost 0 bases, leaving 12 bases of the junction unmatched. The CDR3: CASSYSVDAGETETQYF. The CDR3, as DNA: TGTGCCAGCAGTTACTCCGTCGACGCGGGGGAGACGGAGACCCAGTACTTC.

The chain uses TRBV6-5 and TRBJ2-1, with TRBD2 matching 8 bases. Germline assignment: CDR1 MNHEY and CDR2 SVGAGI. V was clipped by 8 bases and J by 8 bases; unmatched bases: 11. The CDR3 totals 14 residues. The CDR3 loop is CASQSTAGGYEQFF. CDR3 in DNA: TGTGCCAGCCAGTCTACTGCGGGGGGTTATGAGCAGTTCTTC.

The rearrangement uses TRBV21-1 and TRBJ1-2; TRBD1 reflects the table's D call only, with no check against the DNA. TRBV21-1 is a listed pseudogene. CDR3 length equals 15 residues. The CDR3, as DNA: TGTGCCAGCAGCATTAGGAAGAACAGGGCTGGTGGCTACACCTTC. Amino acids: CASSIRKNRAGGYTF.

This clone has a handful of counts. The V and J genes are TRBV5-1 and TRBJ2-7; TRBD2 might be the D (5 bases). Trimming took 0 bases from V and 0 from J, leaving 10 bases between them. The germline V gene has CDR1 SGHRS and CDR2 YFSETQ. The CDR3 spans 15 residues. CDR3 region: CASSLAVGSSYEQYF. The CDR3 coding sequence is TGCGCCAGCAGCTTGGCCGTTGGGAGCTCCTACGAGCAGTACTTC.